This TCR beta chain is from a study of Graves' ophthalmopathy and Graves' hyperthyroidism. CDR1 and CDR2 from the germline V gene are SNHLY and FYNNEI. CDR3 size: 14 residues. V trimming: 6 bases; J trimming: 7 bases; junction bases outside the gene matches: 10. This clonotype has a count of ten or more. Thyroid ultrasound, orbital computed tomography, TRAb, serum thyroxine and clinical symptoms formed the basis of diagnosis. For repertoire sequencing, the TCR beta CDR3 regions were amplified from RNA transcripts. An initial RT-PCR round employing HTBI primers preceded a second-round multiplex PCR. TCRdb analysed the multiplex PCR reads with MiXCR anew, one entry per CDR3 protein. The data show a few hundred thousand distinct CDR3 sequences, about a sixth seen once.

The TCR was taken from an adult woman with stable Graves' hyperthyroidism. Sequenced material: peripheral blood. J is TRBJ1-1 and V is TRBV2, with 8 bases identical to TRBD1. The CDR3 region has the DNA TGTGCCAGCAGCCCCCAGGGGGCGCTTGGTGAAGCTTTCTTT. Encoded protein: CASSPQGALGEAFF. The full variable domain, completed using reference TRBV2 and TRBJ1-1, is EPEVTQTPSHQVTQMGQEVILRCVPISNHLYFYWYRQILGQKVEFLVSFYNNEISEKSEIFDDQFSVERPDGSNFTLKIRSTKLEDSAMYFCASSPQGALGEAFFGQGTRLTVV.